The 28 T cell receptor beta chains reported below all come from one sample, sequenced in a study of long-term antiretroviral therapy in people with HIV. At the survey level, the v3.0 immunoSEQ assay was run. Using immunoSEQ multiplex PCR, the repertoire was profiled, and TCRdb retains in-frame clones only, with some absent. The sample contains around 35,000 clones, 96% of which appear only once. The sample was unsorted PBMCs, taken 6.5 to 6.9 years after starting antiretroviral therapy. The receptors shown here come from a man aged 25 to 45 with HIV.

The chain is built from TRBV7-9 and TRBJ2-7, with TRBD2 as a possible D gene (5 bases). Germline CDR1 is SEHNR and CDR2 is FQNEAQ (reference sequence). Trimming left V 5 bases short and J 2 bases short, with 10 bases between. The CDR3 consists of 13 residues. CDR3 loop: CASSLRDAYEQYF. In nucleotides, the CDR3 is TGTGCCAGCAGCCTCCGGGATGCCTACGAGCAGTACTTC.

V is TRBV9 and J is TRBJ1-4; D unresolved. The CDR3 sequence is 14 residues long. Germline CDR1 is SGDLS and CDR2 is YYNGEE. Between the trimmed V and J ends, which lost 7 bases and 0 bases, there was a span of 10 bases. CDR3 coding DNA: TGTGCCAGCTCCTATCGGGCAACTAATGAAAAACTGTTTTTT. It is translated as CASSYRATNEKLFF.

The J gene is TRBJ1-1, the V gene TRBV9; the match to TRBD1 covers 7 bases. CDR3 length equals 14 residues. Germline-derived CDR1 and CDR2 are SGDLS and YYNGEE. Losses at the gene ends were 2 bases for V and 5 bases for J; bases not matched to a gene: 6. CDR3 loop: CASSVTGEGTEAFF. The CDR3 DNA follows: TGTGCCAGCAGCGTCACAGGGGAGGGAACTGAAGCTTTCTTT.

Notes on this clone: At one end, the junction sequence differs from germline, possibly due to a read error. The chain links TRBV19 to TRBJ2-1; D is undetermined. The length of the CDR3 is 12 residues. The germline gives CDR1 LNHDA, CDR2 SQIVND (reference sequence). CDR3 nucleotides: TGTGCCAGTACTGGCTCCAACAATGAGCAGTTCTTC. It encodes CASTGSNNEQFF.

This chain connects TRBV30 to TRBJ2-2; D gene ambiguous. Per the germline V gene, CDR1 is GTSNPN and CDR2 is SVGIG (reference sequence). The CDR3 length is 14 residues. V lost 5 bases to trimming and J lost 2 bases, with 12 bases between them. The CDR3 DNA follows: TGTGCCTGGGCCGCAGACCCCAACACCGGGGAGCTGTTTTTT. Translated, it gives CAWAADPNTGELFF.

The chain is built from TRBV19 and TRBJ2-1; TRBD2 matches 8 bases. V shed 6 bases, J shed 5 bases, and the junction held 9 bases outside the gene matches. The length of the CDR3 is 15 residues. The germline V gene has CDR1 LNHDA and CDR2 SQIVND (reference sequence). CDR3 sequence (DNA): TGTGCCAGTAGCTCACCGGGACTAGGAGACAATGAGCAGTTCTTC. Protein: CASSSPGLGDNEQFF.

V is TRBV30 and J is TRBJ2-7; D gene unclear. Germline V lookup: CDR1 GTSNPN, CDR2 SVGIG (reference sequence). V was clipped by 0 bases and J by 4 bases, with 7 bases between them. The CDR3 is 12 residues long. The CDR3 region is CAWSVNFYEQYF. The CDR3 nucleotides read TGTGCCTGGAGTGTAAACTTTTACGAGCAGTACTTC.

The V call is TRBV7-9, the J call TRBJ2-7, with 8 bases fitting TRBD2. The CDR3 loop spans 16 amino acids. V shed 5 bases and J 1 base; nucleotides not matched to a gene: 10. Germline V lookup: CDR1 SEHNR, CDR2 FQNEAQ (reference sequence). The CDR3 DNA sequence: TGTGCCAGCAGCCCACCCTGGACTAGCTGGTCCTACGAGCAGTACTTC. Amino acid sequence: CASSPPWTSWSYEQYF.

V gene TRBV2 combines with J gene TRBJ2-1; 8 positions match TRBD2. The CDR3 runs 16 residues. CDR1 is SNHLY, CDR2 FYNNEI, per germline. The V gene end was trimmed by 2 bases and the J gene end by 4 bases; junction bases not matched to a gene: 7. The CDR3 is CASSERTSGKYNEQFF. CDR3 DNA sequence: TGTGCCAGCAGTGAACGTACTAGCGGAAAATACAATGAGCAGTTCTTC.

This clone has more than one count but fewer than ten. The V call is TRBV6-6, the J call TRBJ2-7, with a possible D match to TRBD1 (5 bases). The CDR3 has 12 residues. Trimming removed 8 bases at V and 5 bases at J, with 13 bases between. Looked up from germline, CDR1 is MNHNY and CDR2 is SVGAGI (reference sequence). The CDR3 loop is CASGALLNEQYF. For the CDR3, the DNA is TGTGCCAGCGGGGCCCTACTCAACGAGCAGTACTTC.

This clone was recorded once. This chain uses TRBV5-4 with TRBJ2-7; 9 nucleotides agree with TRBD1. This CDR3 contains 15 residues. Germline V gives CDR1 SGHNT, CDR2 YYREEE (reference sequence). J was trimmed by 2 bases and V by 4 bases; bases with no gene match: 7. CDR3: CASSPRDRATYEQYF. CDR3 in DNA: TGTGCCAGCAGCCCCCGGGACAGGGCGACCTACGAGCAGTACTTC.

V gene TRBV4-2 combines with J gene TRBJ2-3; 7 bases are a match to TRBD2. Germline V gives CDR1 LGHNA, CDR2 YNFKEQ. V trimming: 0 bases; J trimming: 2 bases; junction bases outside the gene matches: 2. The CDR3 length is 15 residues. The CDR3 DNA reads TGTGCCAGCAGCCAAGAGAGCGGGGACACAGATACGCAGTATTTT. This codes for CASSQESGDTDTQYF.

The CDR3 DNA follows: TGCGCCAGCAGCCAAGTAGGTGGGAGAGGGCGCAATGAGCAGTTCTTC. It encodes CASSQVGGRGRNEQFF. The V call is TRBV4-1, the J call TRBJ2-1; D is perhaps TRBD2 (5 bases). Germline V gene lookup returns CDR1 MGHRA and CDR2 YSYEKL. The V end was cut by 1 base, the J end by 6 bases, with 16 bases between. The CDR3 is made up of 16 amino acids.

The V call is TRBV7-9, the J call TRBJ1-3; D is perhaps TRBD1 (5 bases). Trimming cost V 1 base and J 0 bases, with 7 bases left between them. Germline-derived CDR1 and CDR2 are SEHNR and FQNEAQ (reference sequence). The CDR3 is 15 amino acids. The CDR3 reads CASSLGGSSGNTIYF. CDR3 sequence (DNA): TGTGCCAGCAGCTTAGGGGGGAGCTCTGGAAACACCATATATTTT.

A note on this clone: An end of the junction differs from the germline gene, which may be a read error. J is TRBJ2-3 and V is TRBV7-9, with 10 bases fitting TRBD2. Per germline, CDR1 SEHNR and CDR2 FQNEAQ (reference sequence). This CDR3 has 16 residues. Written as DNA, the CDR3 is TGTGCCAGCAGCTTCCAGCGGGAGGGCGTGGGAGATGCGCAGTATTTT. Protein sequence: CASSFQREGVGDAQYF.

CDR3 protein: CASSWDRATDTQYF. CDR3 bases: TGTGCCAGCAGCTGGGACAGGGCCACAGATACGCAGTATTTT. This rearrangement joins TRBV6-6 to TRBJ2-3, with 9 positions matching TRBD1. Germline CDR1 reads MNHNY; CDR2 reads SVGAGI (reference sequence). Trimming at V came to 6 bases and at J to 2 bases, leaving 3 bases not matched to a gene. This CDR3 spans 14 amino acids.

This sequence joins TRBV11-2 and TRBJ2-7, with D uncertain. Germline V gene data show CDR1 as SGHAT and CDR2 as FQNNGV. CDR3 length: 12 residues. The V end lost 0 bases, the J end lost 2 bases, and 2 bases lay between the germline ends. The DNA of the CDR3 is TGTGCCAGCAGCTTAGACACCTACGAGCAGTACTTC. Amino acid sequence: CASSLDTYEQYF.

The gene calls are TRBV11-2 and TRBJ1-1; no reliable D call. The V and J ends lost 3 bases and 0 bases respectively, with 8 bases between them. Germline assignment: CDR1 SGHAT and CDR2 FQNNGV. CDR3 length: 14 amino acids. DNA for the CDR3: TGTGCCAGCAGCTTGAGGGTACTGAACACTGAAGCTTTCTTT. It encodes CASSLRVLNTEAFF.

The CDR3 region has the DNA TGTGCCAGCAGTGAAGACCGTCAATCCTACAATGAGCAGTTCTTC. Protein: CASSEDRQSYNEQFF. The V gene is TRBV2, the J gene TRBJ2-1; D call uncertain. V lost 1 base and J lost 1, with 8 bases in between. CDR3 size: 15 residues. Per germline, CDR1 SNHLY and CDR2 FYNNEI.

The V call is TRBV4-1, the J call TRBJ1-1, with D uncertain. This CDR3 has 15 residues. CDR1 MGHRA and CDR2 YSYEKL come from the germline V gene. Trimming removed 0 bases from V and 3 bases from J, with 11 bases in between. CDR3 DNA: TGCGCCAGCAGCCAAGAGCATGGATGGTACACTGAAGCTTTCTTT. This codes for CASSQEHGWYTEAFF.

The chain carries TRBV25-1 and TRBJ1-1; D remains ambiguous. CDR1 is MGHDK and CDR2 is SYGVNS in the germline V gene. The CDR3 runs to 12 residues. V was shortened by 4 bases and J by 10 bases, with 13 bases between the two germline ends. CDR3 protein: CASSAGVVRAFF. The CDR3, as DNA: TGTGCCAGCAGTGCCGGGGTAGTGAGAGCTTTCTTT.

The chain joins TRBV6-5 to TRBJ2-7, with D possibly being TRBD1 or TRBD2 (6 bases each). CDR1 is MNHEY and CDR2 is SVGAGI in the germline V gene. This CDR3 spans 12 amino acids. V lost 5 bases to trimming and J lost 6 bases, with 11 bases between them. CDR3 amino acids: CASSRGVGEQYF. DNA of the CDR3: TGTGCCAGCAGTAGGGGGGTCGGCGAGCAGTACTTC.

The chain uses TRBV4-2 and TRBJ1-5, with D uncertain. V lost 0 bases to trimming and J lost 6 bases, with 6 bases between them. Germline lookup yields CDR1 LGHNA and CDR2 YNFKEQ. This CDR3 has 13 residues. The CDR3 here is CASSQDTGQPQHF. For the CDR3, the DNA is TGTGCCAGCAGCCAAGATACGGGTCAGCCCCAGCATTTT.

The rearrangement uses TRBV9 and TRBJ2-2; D call uncertain. V lost 4 bases, J lost 8 bases, and 9 bases lay in between. There are 12 residues in the CDR3. From germline, CDR1 is SGDLS and CDR2 YYNGEE. CDR3 nucleotides: TGTGCCAGCAGCATCCCCAGAGGGGAGCTGTTTTTT. This gives the protein CASSIPRGELFF.

The CDR3 reads CASSLETEDYGYTF. The CDR3 region has the DNA TGTGCCAGCAGCCTTGAGACAGAAGACTATGGCTACACCTTC. The chain links TRBV16 to TRBJ1-2; D may be TRBD1 (5 bases). Germline values: CDR1 KGHSY, CDR2 FQNENV. Between the trimmed V and J ends, which lost 4 bases and 3 bases, there was a span of 12 bases. The CDR3 has 14 amino acids.

The gene calls are TRBV29-1 and TRBJ2-3, with 8 bases fitting TRBD2. V lost 6 bases to trimming and J lost 4 bases; unmatched junction nucleotides: 9. The germline gives CDR1 SQVTM, CDR2 ANQGSEA. The CDR3 extends over 14 amino acids. CDR3 in DNA: TGCAGCGTATCCCGGGAGGGTGAGGCAGATACGCAGTATTTT. It codes for CSVSREGEADTQYF.

V and J are TRBV30 and TRBJ2-7; no reliable D call. V lost 3 bases and J 0 bases, leaving 9 bases between the germline ends. This CDR3 contains 13 residues. CDR1 is GTSNPN, CDR2 SVGIG, per germline (reference sequence). In DNA, the CDR3 is TGTGCCTGGAGGGTACCCAGCTCCTACGAGCAGTACTTC. This gives the protein CAWRVPSSYEQYF.

V usage is TRBV13 and J usage is TRBJ1-2, with TRBD1 matching 8 bases. Germline CDR1 is PRHDT and CDR2 is FYEKMQ (reference sequence). CDR3 size: 15 residues. V was clipped by 5 bases and J by 5 bases; unmatched bases: 10. This chain's CDR3 is CASSPGQGPGYGYTF. The CDR3 DNA follows: TGTGCCAGCAGCCCCGGACAGGGCCCTGGATATGGCTACACCTTC.